This TCR beta chain comes out of a study of beta chain features in type 1 diabetes. The table lists this clone with a few counts. Antigen unknown. All of the sorted populations showed purity greater than 98%. Of the isolated RNA, all was reverse transcribed, and so the sequenced material was expressed TCRB transcripts. Data came from immunoSEQ multiplex PCR; TCRdb stores just in-frame clones and leaves some out. Among roughly 290,000 clones listed, around 7.8% were seen once. Study-level points and caveats: TCRB repertoires of naive, central memory and Treg cells appeared more similar among patients than among healthy donors. cDNA sequencing could over-represent cells with high TCR expression. Patients with type 1 diabetes showed fewer VDJ junction insertions and more deletions.

The TCR originated in a woman between 18 and 30 years old in good health. Material for sequencing was central memory CD4+ T cells from blood.

CDR3 amino acids: CASSLQTNYGYTF. CDR3 nucleotides: TGCGCCAGCAGCCTACAGACTAACTATGGCTACACCTTC. This chain links TRBV5-1 with TRBJ1-2; D gene unclear. The V gene lost 4 bases and the J gene lost 0 bases, with 7 bases spanning the gap. The length of the CDR3 is 13 residues. Germline CDR1 SGHRS, CDR2 YFSETQ.